This TCR beta chain stems from a study of neurological immune-mediated disorders. Study observations and caveats: The greatest TCR clonal expansion occurred in HTLV-1-associated myelopathy and the least in multiple sclerosis, which fell below healthy controls.

This clonotype came up many times. Its antigen is currently unknown. Healthy control participants comprised blood bank volunteers in Maryland, USA. TCRdb re-derived calls from the 5' RACE reads in MiXCR, one entry per CDR3 protein. This table holds approximately 87,000 distinct CDR3 sequences, 11% to 15% found once. Sequencing used PBMCs. The receptor was derived from a woman aged 50 to 60 in good health.

CDR3 coding DNA: TGCAGCGATGCGGGAAGTAACTATGGCTACACCTTC. Translation: CSDAGSNYGYTF. This rearrangement joins TRBV29-1 to TRBJ1-2, with D unresolved. Trimming removed 7 bases at V and 1 base at J, with 10 bases between. The CDR3 is 12 residues long. CDR1 SQVTM and CDR2 ANQGSEA come from the germline V gene.